This T cell receptor beta chain was sequenced during a study of cytomegalovirus exposure and HLA in healthy donors. On this clone itself: The antigen remains unidentified.

Study-wide findings and caveats: Prediction of most subjects' HLA-A and HLA-B alleles by TCR beta sequences was reportedly accurate. For presence/absence analyses, sequencing depth was assumed to be roughly uniform across donors. A later analysis appeared to link common viral pathogens to several of the most significant clusters. Reports described diagnosis of cytomegalovirus status by the classifier as highly specific and sensitive.

Primers for the PCR totalled 60 Vbeta and 13 Jbeta. Sequenced by immunoSEQ multiplex PCR; TCRdb stores in-frame clones only, minus some. The sample consists of under 250,000 clones, around 77% of them appearing once. V shed 6 bases, J shed 1 base, and the junction held 5 bases outside the gene matches. CDR3 length: 14 residues. The germline V gene encodes CDR1 SQVTM and CDR2 ANQGSEA. Sequenced sample: PBMCs. The receptor was derived from a woman aged 25 to 39 in good health and CMV-seronegative. The chain has TRBV29-1 and TRBJ2-1; TRBD1 matches 8 bases. The CDR3 protein is CSVLRGLSYNEQFF. CDR3 coding DNA: TGCAGCGTCCTCAGGGGGCTTTCCTACAATGAGCAGTTCTTC.